This passage covers 17 T cell receptor beta chains from one sample sequenced in a study of blood T cell repertoires in COVID-19. This table comes from immunoSEQ multiplex PCR, and its TCRdb copy is limited to in-frame clones, with some not included. Of about 48,000 clones in the sample, roughly 85% were seen once. The sample consisted of peripheral blood. The receptors were sampled from a woman aged 80 or older with acute or convalescent COVID-19.

The chain links TRBV19 to TRBJ1-6; 9 nucleotides align to TRBD1. Germline CDR1 and CDR2: LNHDA and SQIVND (reference sequence). This CDR3 has 17 amino acids. V lost 5 bases and J lost 2; bases outside the gene matches: 7. Here the CDR3 DNA reads TGTGCCAGTAGTCGGGACAGGGACTACGCCTATAATTCACCCCTCCACTTT. Encoded protein: CASSRDRDYAYNSPLHF.

By proportion, this clone is medium-sized. Other DNA sequences of this sample code for an identical CDR3. The chain employs TRBV9 and TRBJ1-6; D unclear. From germline, CDR1 is SGDLS and CDR2 YYNGEE. The CDR3 totals 15 residues. Trimming cost V 2 bases and J 2 bases, with 8 bases left between them. The CDR3 DNA sequence: TGTGCCAGCAGCGTCGGCAGGCCCTATAATTCACCCCTCCACTTT. Protein: CASSVGRPYNSPLHF. The full variable domain, in which reference TRBV9 and TRBJ1-6 provide the parts outside the CDR3, is DSGVTQTPKHLITATGQRVTLRCSPRSGDLSVYWYQQSLDQGLQFLIQYYNGEERAKGNILERFSAQQFPDLHSELNLSSLELGDSALYFCASSVGRPYNSPLHFGNGTRLTVT.

The table lists this clone with a few counts. V is TRBV3-1 (or the pseudogene TRBV3-2) and J is TRBJ2-5; the D gene is possibly TRBD2 (5 bases). CDR3 length: 17 residues. CDR1 is LGHDT and CDR2 is YNNKEL in the germline V gene (reference sequence). The V end was cut by 1 base, the J end by 1 base, with 16 bases between. The CDR3 nucleotides are TGTGCCAGCAGCCAAGGGACTCCGGCACTCGTCCAAGAGACCCAGTACTTC. Protein sequence: CASSQGTPALVQETQYF.

This chain connects TRBV9 to TRBJ2-1; D is unclear. The CDR3 is 13 amino acids. V was shortened by 3 bases and J by 5 bases, with 9 bases between the two germline ends. CDR1 is SGDLS and CDR2 is YYNGEE in the germline V gene. The CDR3: CASSASSDNEQFF. The CDR3 DNA follows: TGTGCCAGCAGCGCCTCCTCGGACAATGAGCAGTTCTTC.

V and J are TRBV19 and TRBJ2-1; D might be TRBD2 (6 bases). The CDR3 runs to 13 residues. Trimming pared 5 bases from V and 3 bases from J, leaving 8 bases between. CDR1 and CDR2 from the germline V gene are LNHDA and SQIVND (reference sequence). CDR3 bases: TGTGCCAGTAGTCTCGGGGGCTACAATGAGCAGTTCTTC. This codes for CASSLGGYNEQFF.

This rearrangement joins TRBV9 to TRBJ1-3, with no clear D. This CDR3 has 15 amino acids. CDR1 is SGDLS, CDR2 YYNGEE, per germline. Trimming shortened V by 0 bases and J by 0 bases, and 7 bases separated the two germline ends. Written as DNA, the CDR3 is TGTGCCAGCAGCGTAGACCTGAGCTCTGGAAACACCATATATTTT. Translating gives CASSVDLSSGNTIYF.

V is TRBV7-3 and J is TRBJ2-7, with 8 bases identical to TRBD1. The CDR3 runs 13 residues. Germline V gene lookup returns CDR1 SGHTA and CDR2 FQGTGA. J lost 3 bases, V lost 5 bases, and 3 bases had no gene match. Here the CDR3 reads CASSPGGVYEQYF. DNA of the CDR3: TGTGCCAGCAGCCCAGGGGGCGTCTACGAGCAGTACTTC.

The genes are TRBV7-9 and TRBJ1-5; D is possibly TRBD1 (5 bases). Trimming left V 6 bases short and J 7 bases short, with 10 bases between. The CDR3 covers 12 residues. Germline CDR1 SEHNR, CDR2 FQNEAQ (reference sequence). In nucleotides, the CDR3 is TGTGCCAGCAGTTCCTCAGGGCAGCCCCAGCATTTT. As protein: CASSSSGQPQHF.

The V and J genes are TRBV5-1 and TRBJ1-5; possible D gene TRBD1, 5 bases. CDR3 length: 15 residues. V was pared by 4 bases and J by 3 bases, with 14 bases between. The germline V gene has CDR1 SGHRS and CDR2 YFSETQ. DNA of the CDR3: TGCGCCAGCAGCCTCATCGGGGGAGCCAATCAGCCCCAGCATTTT. Protein sequence: CASSLIGGANQPQHF.

V gene TRBV7-2 combines with J gene TRBJ2-2; TRBD2 is a possible D gene (5 bases). There are 15 residues in the CDR3. Trimming cost V 1 base and J 5 bases, with 11 bases left between them. The germline CDR1 and CDR2 sequences are SGHTA and FQGNSA. CDR3 loop: CASSLVLARTGELFF. CDR3 coding DNA: TGTGCCAGCAGCTTAGTATTAGCGAGGACCGGGGAGCTGTTTTTT.

The CDR3 here is CASRPNQGNTGELFF. DNA of the CDR3: TGTGCCAGTAGACCCAATCAGGGTAACACCGGGGAGCTGTTTTTT. The genes are TRBV19 and TRBJ2-2; D possibly corresponds to TRBD1 (5 bases). Looked up from germline, CDR1 is LNHDA and CDR2 is SQIVND (reference sequence). The CDR3 totals 15 residues. V was shortened by 6 bases and J by 2 bases, with 13 bases between the two germline ends.

This chain joins TRBV3-1 (or the pseudogene TRBV3-2) and TRBJ1-3, with a possible D match to TRBD1 (5 bases). There are 18 residues in the CDR3. CDR1 and CDR2 from the germline V gene are LGHDT and YNNKEL (reference sequence). Trimming left V 2 bases short and J 2 bases short, with 19 bases between. The CDR3 protein is CASSQLSAGRSAGNTIYF. The CDR3, as DNA: TGTGCCAGCAGCCAACTCTCCGCAGGGCGGTCAGCTGGAAACACCATATATTTT.

V is TRBV5-1 and J is TRBJ1-5, with D possibly matching TRBD1 (6 bases). The CDR3 is made up of 13 amino acids. The V gene's germline CDR1 is SGHRS and CDR2 YFSETQ. Trimming took off 3 bases at V and 10 bases at J, with 14 bases between the two ends. The CDR3 here is CASSSEQGKPQHF. CDR3 in DNA: TGCGCCAGCAGCTCTGAACAGGGAAAACCCCAGCATTTT.

The chain recombines TRBV28 with TRBJ1-6; TRBD1 agrees at 8 bases. Germline V CDR1 and CDR2: MDHEN, SYDVKM. V shed 3 bases, J shed 1 base, and the junction held 2 bases outside the gene matches. CDR3 size: 16 residues. In DNA form, the CDR3 reads TGTGCCAGCAGTTTCGGGGACAGGTCCTATAATTCACCCCTCCACTTT. Protein sequence: CASSFGDRSYNSPLHF.

This clone has just a few counts. The chain is built from TRBV5-1 and TRBJ1-2; 9 bases match TRBD1. Germline V gene lookup returns CDR1 SGHRS and CDR2 YFSETQ. V lost 0 bases and J lost 2; bases outside the gene matches: 2. This CDR3 spans 15 amino acids. This chain's CDR3 is CASSLGDRDNYGYTF. The CDR3 DNA reads as TGCGCCAGCAGCTTGGGGGACAGGGACAACTATGGCTACACCTTC.

This chain links TRBV27 with TRBJ2-1, with 10 bases matching TRBD2. Trimming took 0 bases from V and 1 from J; bases not matched to a gene: 6. The CDR3 extends over 18 amino acids. Germline V CDR1 and CDR2: MNHEY, SMNVEV (reference sequence). CDR3 sequence: CASSLSASGGYSYNEQFF. In DNA form, the CDR3 reads TGTGCCAGCAGTTTATCGGCTAGCGGGGGTTATTCCTACAATGAGCAGTTCTTC.

The J gene is TRBJ2-5, the V gene TRBV12-5; weak D call: TRBD1 (7 bases). The length of the CDR3 is 15 residues. Germline-derived CDR1 and CDR2 are LGHNT and FRNRAP. V was cut by 5 bases and J by 5 bases, with 18 bases left in between. CDR3 residues: CASGPGDRNRETQYF. The CDR3 DNA follows: TGTGCTAGTGGTCCGGGGGACAGAAATCGCGAGACCCAGTACTTC.